The rows below give T cell receptor beta chains drawn from one sample of a study of blood T cells in healthy people across ages. TCRdb reanalysed the 5' RACE reads using MiXCR and keeps one entry per CDR3 protein. The sample has over 1,300,000 distinct CDR3 sequences, 55% to 75% seen once. The sequenced sample was blood. All receptors come from a man younger than 30 in good health. Each CDR3 is given with its conserved first and last residue. The D gene is left open where the match is weak. Clone size, where shown, is once, few, many, or a class for clones that have expanded.

v_gene,j_gene,d_gene,abundance,CDR3aa,CDR3nt
TRBV6-4,TRBJ1-6,NA,few,CASSDTGFSSPLHF,TGTGCCAGCAGTGACACAGGGTTCAGTTCACCCCTCCACTTT
TRBV21-1,TRBJ1-1,NA,NA,CASSKAIRHQNTEAFF,TGTGCCAGCAGCAAAGCTATTCGGCATCAGAACACTGAAGCTTTCTTT
TRBV20-1,TRBJ2-1,TRBD2,NA,CSASRVSAGGSNEQFF,TGCAGTGCTAGCAGAGTGTCGGCGGGGGGGTCAAATGAGCAGTTCTTC
TRBV6-5,TRBJ2-7,NA,NA,CASSYVGSSYEQYF,TGTGCCAGCAGTTACGTTGGGAGCTCCTACGAGCAGTACTTC
TRBV7-7,TRBJ2-7,TRBD1,NA,CASSPSRDRGTYEQYF,TGTGCTAGCAGCCCATCCCGGGACAGGGGCACCTACGAGCAGTACTTC
TRBV25-1,TRBJ2-7,NA,few,CAAGQSYEQYF,TGTGCCGCCGGGCAGTCCTACGAGCAGTACTTC
TRBV29-1,TRBJ2-7,TRBD2,NA,CSAIEGLAGADEQYF,TGCAGCGCCATCGAGGGGCTAGCGGGTGCAGACGAGCAGTACTTC
TRBV14,TRBJ2-1,NA,NA,CASSRRTGRPGNEQFF,TGTGCCAGCAGCCGTCGGACCGGCCGGCCTGGCAATGAGCAGTTCTTC
TRBV12-3/TRBV12-4,TRBJ1-2,NA,few,CASSPSENTVHGYTF,TGTGCCAGCAGCCCGAGTGAGAACACCGTCCATGGCTACACCTTC
TRBV27,TRBJ2-1,NA,NA,CASRPRAHPFYNEQFF,TGTGCCAGCAGGCCTCGAGCCCACCCGTTCTACAATGAGCAGTTCTTC
TRBV4-1,TRBJ2-3,TRBD2,NA,CASSIQGLAGGADTQYF,TGCGCCAGCAGCATTCAGGGACTAGCGGGAGGGGCCGATACGCAGTATTTT
TRBV3-1,TRBJ2-1,TRBD2,NA,CASSPLQREVGSYNEQFF,TGTGCCAGCAGCCCTCTCCAGCGGGAGGTGGGCTCCTACAATGAGCAGTTCTTC
TRBV7-2,TRBJ2-3,NA,few,CASSTLASTDTQYF,TGTGCCAGCAGCACTCTAGCATCCACAGATACGCAGTATTTT
TRBV4-1,TRBJ2-7,TRBD1,few,CASSQGDRGSYEQYF,TGCGCCAGCAGCCAGGGGGACAGGGGGTCCTACGAGCAGTACTTC
TRBV7-2,TRBJ2-1,TRBD1,NA,CASSLVGQGTYNEQFF,TGTGCCAGCAGCTTAGTGGGACAGGGGACTTACAATGAGCAGTTCTTC
TRBV6-5,TRBJ2-3,TRBD2,NA,CASSYSGSGGGTDTQYF,TGTGCCAGCAGTTACTCGGGCAGCGGGGGAGGCACAGATACGCAGTATTTT
TRBV3-1,TRBJ2-1,NA,NA,CASSQEGGRRWFF,TGTGCCAGCAGCCAAGAGGGGGGAAGGCGGTGGTTCTTC
TRBV29-1,TRBJ2-5,NA,NA,CSVGGTVGETQYF,TGCAGCGTTGGCGGGACGGTGGGAGAGACCCAGTACTTC
TRBV6-5,TRBJ2-1,NA,once,CASTSFDSLANEQFF,TGTGCCAGCACCTCTTTCGACAGCCTTGCAAATGAGCAGTTCTTC
TRBV6-5,TRBJ1-6,NA,NA,CASSYGGTSPLHF,TGTGCCAGCAGTTATGGGGGCACCTCACCCCTCCACTTT
TRBV7-9,TRBJ2-7,NA,few,CASSLALGAKEEYF,TGTGCCAGCAGCTTAGCGTTGGGGGCGAAGGAGGAGTACTTC
TRBV4-2,TRBJ2-7,TRBD1,NA,CASSQDPADRGQREQYF,TGTGCCAGCAGCCAAGATCCTGCAGACAGGGGGCAGCGGGAGCAGTACTTC
TRBV20-1,TRBJ1-6,NA,NA,CSAPDLRNSPLHF,TGCAGTGCCCCGGACCTAAGAAATTCACCCCTCCACTTT
TRBV12-3/TRBV12-4,TRBJ2-3,TRBD1,once,CASSNPTGGRDTQYF,TGTGCCAGCAGCAACCCGACAGGGGGCAGAGATACGCAGTATTTT
TRBV4-3,TRBJ2-1,NA,once,CASSQRLGYEQFF,TGCGCCAGCAGCCAGAGGCTAGGGTATGAGCAGTTCTTC
TRBV20-1,TRBJ2-7,TRBD2,NA,CSAEVASGGRSYEQYF,TGCAGTGCAGAGGTGGCTAGCGGGGGGCGATCCTACGAGCAGTACTTC
TRBV29-1,TRBJ1-1,TRBD1,few,CSVTPGQGVEAFF,TGCAGCGTGACACCGGGACAGGGGGTTGAAGCTTTCTTT
TRBV11-2,TRBJ2-2,TRBD2,NA,CASSNRASGGSGELFF,TGTGCCAGCAGCAACCGTGCGAGCGGGGGGTCCGGGGAGCTGTTTTTT
TRBV4-1,TRBJ1-2,NA,NA,CASSRIGTNQIYGYTF,TGCGCCAGCAGCCGGATCGGGACAAACCAAATCTATGGCTACACCTTC
TRBV30,TRBJ2-4,NA,NA,CAWSAGGDIQYF,TGTGCCTGGAGCGCCGGTGGAGACATTCAGTACTTC
TRBV7-2,TRBJ2-7,TRBD1,NA,CASSQYGTGNVRSEQYF,TGTGCCAGCAGCCAATACGGGACAGGGAACGTCAGGAGCGAGCAGTACTTC
TRBV20-1,TRBJ2-7,TRBD1,NA,CSARVPGQRVLYEQYF,TGCAGTGCTAGAGTGCCGGGACAGCGAGTTCTATACGAGCAGTACTTC
TRBV5-1,TRBJ2-1,TRBD2,NA,CASSLASGSPIGNEQFF,TGCGCCAGCAGCTTGGCTAGCGGGAGCCCCATCGGGAATGAGCAGTTCTTC
TRBV27,TRBJ2-7,TRBD1,NA,CASSLYGTGYEQYF,TGTGCCAGCAGTCTCTACGGGACAGGCTACGAGCAGTACTTC
TRBV5-1,TRBJ2-7,TRBD2,few,CASSQGLVGGYEQYF,TGCGCCAGCAGCCAAGGACTAGTGGGAGGCTACGAGCAGTACTTC
TRBV20-1,TRBJ2-1,TRBD2,once,CSARSSGSPYNEQFF,TGCAGTGCTAGGTCTAGCGGGAGTCCCTACAATGAGCAGTTCTTC
TRBV20-1,TRBJ2-1,TRBD2,NA,CSDAGEIYNEQFF,TGCAGTGACGCGGGGGAGATCTACAATGAGCAGTTCTTC
TRBV4-1,TRBJ2-5,NA,NA,CASSQATPGPQETQYF,TGCGCCAGCAGCCAAGCGACTCCGGGTCCCCAAGAGACCCAGTACTTC
TRBV6-4,TRBJ2-1,NA,NA,CATSRTNEQFF,TGTGCCACCTCGAGAACCAATGAGCAGTTCTTC
TRBV9,TRBJ2-3,TRBD2,once,CASSPDYPGLATTDTQYF,TGTGCCAGCAGCCCGGATTATCCGGGACTAGCGACCACAGATACGCAGTATTTT
TRBV6-2/TRBV6-3,TRBJ2-3,TRBD2,NA,CASTKWGIAGGPDTQYF,TGTGCCAGCACCAAATGGGGCATAGCGGGGGGACCAGATACGCAGTATTTT
TRBV15,TRBJ2-2,NA,NA,CATITFDGPNTGELFF,TGTGCCACCATAACCTTCGATGGGCCGAACACCGGGGAGCTGTTTTTT
TRBV3-1,TRBJ1-2,NA,few,CASSQDQGGYGYIF,TGTGCCAGCAGCCAAGATCAGGGCGGCTATGGCTACATCTTC
TRBV15,TRBJ2-7,NA,few,CATSREFGYIYSEQYF,TGTGCCACCAGCAGAGAATTCGGGTACATCTACTCCGAGCAGTACTTC
TRBV6-1,TRBJ1-6,NA,NA,CASSETKPRGYMNSPLHF,TGTGCCAGCAGTGAAACAAAACCGAGGGGGTATATGAATTCACCCCTCCACTTT
TRBV7-2,TRBJ1-6,NA,NA,CASSLGGLSPLHF,TGTGCCAGCAGCTTAGGAGGTCTTTCACCCCTCCACTTT
TRBV10-3,TRBJ1-2,NA,NA,CAIRPAGGGYTF,TGTGCCATCAGACCGGCGGGAGGAGGCTACACCTTC
TRBV2,TRBJ1-5,TRBD1,NA,CTSGQGANQPQHF,TGTACCAGCGGGCAGGGGGCGAATCAGCCCCAGCATTTT
TRBV12-3/TRBV12-4,TRBJ2-3,TRBD2,NA,CASSSPSGPSTDTQYF,TGTGCCAGCAGTTCCCCTAGCGGTCCTAGCACAGATACGCAGTATTTT
TRBV10-2,TRBJ2-3,TRBD2,few,CASSESKGGSRDTQYF,TGCGCCAGCAGTGAGTCGAAGGGCGGGAGTCGAGATACGCAGTATTTT
TRBV6-1,TRBJ1-1,NA,NA,CASGGTPNGAFF,TGTGCCAGCGGCGGGACACCTAACGGGGCTTTCTTT
TRBV27,TRBJ2-4,TRBD2,few,CASGLAREQYF,TGTGCCAGCGGACTAGCGAGGGAGCAGTACTTC
TRBV27,TRBJ2-7,TRBD2,NA,CASRGLAGNSYEQYF,TGTGCCAGCAGGGGACTAGCGGGGAACTCCTACGAGCAGTACTTC
TRBV20-1,TRBJ2-2,NA,once,CSARDTGSPGELFF,TGCAGTGCTAGAGATACTGGCTCTCCCGGGGAGCTGTTTTTT
TRBV20-1,TRBJ1-5,NA,NA,CSARSGTLRAQPQHF,TGCAGTGCTAGAAGTGGGACCCTGAGGGCTCAGCCCCAGCATTTT
TRBV6-2/TRBV6-3,TRBJ2-6,NA,NA,CASSYPGASGANVLTF,TGTGCCAGCAGTTATCCCGGGGCCTCTGGGGCCAACGTCCTGACTTTC
TRBV7-2,TRBJ2-4,NA,few,CASSLQRGSLGEQYF,TGTGCCAGCAGCCTGCAGAGGGGGAGCCTGGGGGAGCAGTACTTC